This is a list of T cell receptor beta chains from one sample in a study of T-cell memory formation after mild COVID-19. TCRdb processed the 5' RACE reads anew with MiXCR; each CDR3 protein has one entry. There are about 610,000 distinct CDR3 sequences in the sample; around 15% occur only once, and roughly 8% lies in the top ten. Sequences were obtained from PBMCs or a T cell subset sorted from them (not recorded which). These receptors originate from an adult woman who had mild COVID-19 (a few samples of this study predate the infection). Cell type and time point are not known. Both conserved end residues are part of each CDR3. D genes are given only for firm matches. The size entry is marked missing in some rows and otherwise reads once, few, many or a size class.

>TRBV23-1|TRBJ1-1|NA|NA|14
CASSQHRENTEAFF
TGCGCCAGCAGTCAACACAGGGAGAACACTGAAGCTTTCTTT
>TRBV7-2|TRBJ2-1|NA|TRBD1|18
CASSGRGMGQGSYNEQFF
TGTGCCAGCAGCGGGAGAGGAATGGGACAGGGTTCCTACAATGAGCAGTTCTTC
>TRBV2|TRBJ2-2|NA|NA|15
CASKSESGNTGELFF
TGTGCCAGCAAATCCGAGTCAGGGAACACCGGGGAGCTGTTTTTT
>TRBV30|TRBJ1-1|NA|NA|12
CAWSRGGAEAFF
TGTGCCTGGAGCCGGGGGGGGGCTGAAGCTTTCTTT
>TRBV5-5|TRBJ2-7|few|TRBD1|16
CASSLIGTGLSYEQYF
TGTGCCAGCAGCTTGATCGGGACAGGCCTCTCCTACGAGCAGTACTTC
>TRBV5-1|TRBJ1-2|few|TRBD1|15
CASSHGQGRKDGYTF
TGCGCCAGCAGCCACGGACAGGGGAGGAAGGATGGCTACACCTTC
>TRBV7-3|TRBJ2-1|NA|NA|15
CASSPGRTHLNEQFF
TGTGCCAGCAGCCCGGGCCGGACTCACCTCAATGAGCAGTTCTTC
>TRBV6-5|TRBJ2-7|few|NA|15
CASSLGDGRSYEQYF
TGTGCCAGCAGTCTTGGGGACGGCCGCTCCTACGAGCAGTACTTC
>TRBV10-3|TRBJ2-7|few|NA|15
CAISEAFATPLEQYF
TGTGCCATCAGTGAGGCGTTTGCCACTCCTCTCGAGCAGTACTTC
>TRBV2|TRBJ2-7|NA|TRBD2|15
CASSQSGGSYYEQYF
TGTGCCAGCAGTCAGAGCGGGGGGTCTTACTACGAGCAGTACTTC
>TRBV24-1|TRBJ2-2|few|TRBD1|15
CATSDWDRATGELFF
TGTGCCACCAGTGATTGGGACAGGGCGACCGGGGAGCTGTTTTTT
>TRBV11-3|TRBJ2-5|NA|NA|17
CASSLGLRGAEKETQYF
TGTGCCAGCAGCTTAGGTTTACGGGGGGCTGAGAAAGAGACCCAGTACTTC